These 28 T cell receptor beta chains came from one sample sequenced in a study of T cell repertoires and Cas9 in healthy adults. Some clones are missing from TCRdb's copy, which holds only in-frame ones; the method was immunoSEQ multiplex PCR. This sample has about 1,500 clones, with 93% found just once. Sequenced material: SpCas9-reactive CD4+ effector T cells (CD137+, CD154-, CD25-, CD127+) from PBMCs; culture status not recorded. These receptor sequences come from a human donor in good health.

The CDR3 sequence: CASSRTSGSTDTQYF. CDR3 nucleotide sequence: TGTGCCAGCAGTCGGACTAGCGGGAGCACAGATACGCAGTATTTT. This chain links TRBV6-5 with TRBJ2-3; 11 nucleotides line up with TRBD2. V lost 5 bases to trimming and J lost 0 bases; unmatched junction nucleotides: 1. This CDR3 region has 15 residues. Germline CDR1 and CDR2: MNHEY and SVGAGI.

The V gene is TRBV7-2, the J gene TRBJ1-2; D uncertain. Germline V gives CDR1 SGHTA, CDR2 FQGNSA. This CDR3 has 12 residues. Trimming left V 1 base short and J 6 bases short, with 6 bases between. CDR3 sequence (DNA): TGTGCCAGCAGCTTAGTGAGAGATGGCTACACCTTC. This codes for CASSLVRDGYTF.

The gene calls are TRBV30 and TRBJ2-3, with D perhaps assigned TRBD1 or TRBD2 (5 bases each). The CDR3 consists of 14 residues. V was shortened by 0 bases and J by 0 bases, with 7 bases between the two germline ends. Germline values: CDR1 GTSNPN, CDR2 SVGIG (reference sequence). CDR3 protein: CAWSVWGSTDTQYF. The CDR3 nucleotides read TGTGCCTGGAGTGTATGGGGGAGCACAGATACGCAGTATTTT. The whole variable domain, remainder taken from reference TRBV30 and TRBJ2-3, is SQTIHQWPATLVQPVGSPLSLECTVEGTSNPNLYWYRQAAGRGLQLLFYSVGIGQISSEVPQNLSASRPQDRQFILSSKKLLLSDSGFYLCAWSVWGSTDTQYFGPGTRLTVL.

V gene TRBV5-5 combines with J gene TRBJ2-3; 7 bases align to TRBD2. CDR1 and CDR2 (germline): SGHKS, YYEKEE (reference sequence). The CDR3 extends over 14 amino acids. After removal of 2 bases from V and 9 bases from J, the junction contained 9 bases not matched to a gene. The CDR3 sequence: CASSFQGGAGTQYF. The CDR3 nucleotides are TGTGCCAGCAGCTTTCAGGGAGGGGCGGGAACGCAGTATTTT.

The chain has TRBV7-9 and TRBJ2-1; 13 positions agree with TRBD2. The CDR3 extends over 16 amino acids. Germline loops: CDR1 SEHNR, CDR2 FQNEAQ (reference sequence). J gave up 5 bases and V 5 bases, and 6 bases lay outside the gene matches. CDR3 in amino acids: CASSPTSGRLNNEQFF. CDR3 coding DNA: TGTGCCAGCAGCCCGACTAGCGGGAGGCTTAACAATGAGCAGTTCTTC. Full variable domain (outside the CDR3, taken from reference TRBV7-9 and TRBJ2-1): DTGVSQNPRHKITKRGQNVTFRCDPISEHNRLYWYRQTLGQGPEFLTYFQNEAQLEKSRLLSDRFSAERPKGSFSTLEIQRTEQGDSAMYLCASSPTSGRLNNEQFFGPGTRLTVL.

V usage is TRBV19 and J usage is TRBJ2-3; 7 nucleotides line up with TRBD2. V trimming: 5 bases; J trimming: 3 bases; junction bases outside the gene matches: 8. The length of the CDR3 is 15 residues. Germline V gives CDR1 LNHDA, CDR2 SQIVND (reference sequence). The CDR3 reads CASSSPPGGTDTQYF. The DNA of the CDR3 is TGTGCCAGTAGTTCGCCCCCGGGAGGAACAGATACGCAGTATTTT.

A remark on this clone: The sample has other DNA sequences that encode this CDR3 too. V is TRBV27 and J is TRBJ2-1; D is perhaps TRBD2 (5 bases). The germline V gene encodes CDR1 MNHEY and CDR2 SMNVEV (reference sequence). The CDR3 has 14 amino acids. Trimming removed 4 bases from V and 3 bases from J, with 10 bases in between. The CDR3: CASSSPGNYNEQFF. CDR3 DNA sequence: TGTGCCAGCAGTTCTCCGGGGAACTACAATGAGCAGTTCTTC.

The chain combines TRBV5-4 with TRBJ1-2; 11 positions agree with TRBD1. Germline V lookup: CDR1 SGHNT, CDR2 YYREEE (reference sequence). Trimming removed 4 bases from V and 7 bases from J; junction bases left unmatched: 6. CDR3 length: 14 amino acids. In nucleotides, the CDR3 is TGTGCCAGCAGCAAGTCCGGGACAGGGGGTGGCTACACCTTC. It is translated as CASSKSGTGGGYTF.

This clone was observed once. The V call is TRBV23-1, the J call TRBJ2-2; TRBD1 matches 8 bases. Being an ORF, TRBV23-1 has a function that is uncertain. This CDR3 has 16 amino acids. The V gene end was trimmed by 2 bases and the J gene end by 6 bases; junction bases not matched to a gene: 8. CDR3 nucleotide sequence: TGCGCCAGCAGTCAAGACAGGGGCTTCTTCTCCGGGGAGCTGTTTTTT. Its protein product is CASSQDRGFFSGELFF.

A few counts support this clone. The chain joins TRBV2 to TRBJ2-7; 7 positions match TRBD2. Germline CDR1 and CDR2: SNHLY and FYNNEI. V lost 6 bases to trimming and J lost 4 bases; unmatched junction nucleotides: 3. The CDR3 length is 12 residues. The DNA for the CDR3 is TGTGCCAGCAGCTGGACTAGTTACGAGCAGTACGTC. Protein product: CASSWTSYEQYV.

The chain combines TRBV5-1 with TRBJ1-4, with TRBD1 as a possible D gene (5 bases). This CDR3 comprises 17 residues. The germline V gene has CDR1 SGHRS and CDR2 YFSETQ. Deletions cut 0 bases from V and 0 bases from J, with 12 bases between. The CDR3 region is CASSLVGGGSTNEKLFF. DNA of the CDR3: TGCGCCAGCAGCTTGGTCGGGGGAGGATCAACTAATGAAAAACTGTTTTTT.

CDR3 sequence: CASRQKGSNYGYTF. As DNA, the CDR3 is TGTGCCAGCAGACAGAAAGGGAGTAACTATGGCTACACCTTC. The chain couples TRBV5-4 to TRBJ1-2; D not certain. V gave up 5 bases and J gave up 1 base, with 12 bases separating them. Per germline, CDR1 SGHNT and CDR2 YYREEE (reference sequence). This CDR3 comprises 14 residues.

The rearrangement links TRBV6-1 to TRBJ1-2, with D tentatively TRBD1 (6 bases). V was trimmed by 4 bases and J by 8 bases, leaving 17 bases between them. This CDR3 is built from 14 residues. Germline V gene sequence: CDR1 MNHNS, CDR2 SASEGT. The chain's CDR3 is CASSAGQRLGGYTF. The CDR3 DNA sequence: TGTGCCAGCAGTGCTGGACAGCGCCTAGGGGGCTACACCTTC.

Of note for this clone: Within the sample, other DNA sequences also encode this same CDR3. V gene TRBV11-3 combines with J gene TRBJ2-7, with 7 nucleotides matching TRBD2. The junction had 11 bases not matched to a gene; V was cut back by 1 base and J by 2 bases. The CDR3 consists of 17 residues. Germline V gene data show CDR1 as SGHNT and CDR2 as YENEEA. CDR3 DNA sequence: TGTGCCAGCAGCTTAGGTTTCGGGGGTGGGGGGGCCTACGAGCAGTACTTC. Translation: CASSLGFGGGGAYEQYF.

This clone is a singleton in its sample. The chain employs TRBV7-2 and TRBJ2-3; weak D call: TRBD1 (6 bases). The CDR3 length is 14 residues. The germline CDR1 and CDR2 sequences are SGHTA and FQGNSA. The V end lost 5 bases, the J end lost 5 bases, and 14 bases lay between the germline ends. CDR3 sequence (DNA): TGTGCCAGCAGCGTACTACAGGGTTTAGATACGCAGTATTTT. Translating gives CASSVLQGLDTQYF.

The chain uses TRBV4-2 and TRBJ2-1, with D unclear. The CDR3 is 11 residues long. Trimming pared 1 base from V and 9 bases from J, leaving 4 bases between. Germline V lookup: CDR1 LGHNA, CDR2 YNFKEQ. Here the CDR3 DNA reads TGTGCCAGCAGCCAAGTGGGTGAGCAGTTCTTC. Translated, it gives CASSQVGEQFF.

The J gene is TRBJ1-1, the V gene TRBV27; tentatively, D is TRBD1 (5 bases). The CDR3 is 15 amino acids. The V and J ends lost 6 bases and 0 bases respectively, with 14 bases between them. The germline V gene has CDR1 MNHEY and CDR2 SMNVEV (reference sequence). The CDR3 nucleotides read TGTGCCAGCAGAGTTCGAGGGGATATGAACACTGAAGCTTTCTTT. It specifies CASRVRGDMNTEAFF.

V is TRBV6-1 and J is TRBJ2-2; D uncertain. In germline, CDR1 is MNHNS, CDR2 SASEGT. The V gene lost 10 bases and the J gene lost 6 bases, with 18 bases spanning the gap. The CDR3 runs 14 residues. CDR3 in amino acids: CAILIPHRAGELFF. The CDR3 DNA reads TGTGCCATCTTGATCCCCCACCGAGCCGGGGAGCTGTTTTTT.

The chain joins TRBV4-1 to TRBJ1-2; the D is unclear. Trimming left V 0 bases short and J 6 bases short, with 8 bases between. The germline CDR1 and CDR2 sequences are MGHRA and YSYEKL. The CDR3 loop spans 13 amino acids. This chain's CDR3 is CASSQDRRDGYTF. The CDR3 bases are TGCGCCAGCAGCCAAGATCGGAGGGATGGCTACACCTTC.

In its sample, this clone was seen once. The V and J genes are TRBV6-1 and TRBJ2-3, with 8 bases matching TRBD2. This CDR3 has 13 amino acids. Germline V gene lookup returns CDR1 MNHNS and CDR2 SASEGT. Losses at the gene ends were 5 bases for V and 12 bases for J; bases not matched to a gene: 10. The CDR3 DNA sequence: TGTGCCAGCAGTCCCTCCCCTAGCGGGTCACAGTATTTT. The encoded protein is CASSPSPSGSQYF.

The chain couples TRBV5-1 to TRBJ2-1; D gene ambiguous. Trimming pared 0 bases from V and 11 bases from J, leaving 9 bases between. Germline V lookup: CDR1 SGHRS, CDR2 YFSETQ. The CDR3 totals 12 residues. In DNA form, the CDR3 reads TGCGCCAGCAGCTTGGGTTCAAGTAAGCAGTTCTTC. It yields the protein CASSLGSSKQFF.

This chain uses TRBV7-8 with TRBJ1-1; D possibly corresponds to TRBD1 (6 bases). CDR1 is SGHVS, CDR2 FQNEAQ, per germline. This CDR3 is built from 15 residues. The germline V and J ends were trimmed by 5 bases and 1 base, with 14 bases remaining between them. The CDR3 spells CASSVGGRGNTEAFF. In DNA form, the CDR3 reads TGTGCCAGCAGCGTAGGGGGGCGGGGGAACACTGAAGCTTTCTTT.

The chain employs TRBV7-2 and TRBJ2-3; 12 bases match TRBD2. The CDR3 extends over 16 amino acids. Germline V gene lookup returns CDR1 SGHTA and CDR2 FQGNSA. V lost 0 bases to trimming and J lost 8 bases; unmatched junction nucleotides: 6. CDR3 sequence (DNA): TGTGCCAGCAGCTTAGCGCTAGCGGGAGGGCGGGGTACGCAGTATTTT. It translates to CASSLALAGGRGTQYF.

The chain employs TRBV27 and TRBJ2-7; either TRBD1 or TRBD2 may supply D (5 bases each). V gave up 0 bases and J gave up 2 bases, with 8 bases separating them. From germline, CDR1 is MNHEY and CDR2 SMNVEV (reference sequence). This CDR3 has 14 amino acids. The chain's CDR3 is CASSLSRGPYEQYV. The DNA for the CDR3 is TGTGCCAGCAGTTTATCGAGGGGCCCCTACGAGCAGTACGTC.

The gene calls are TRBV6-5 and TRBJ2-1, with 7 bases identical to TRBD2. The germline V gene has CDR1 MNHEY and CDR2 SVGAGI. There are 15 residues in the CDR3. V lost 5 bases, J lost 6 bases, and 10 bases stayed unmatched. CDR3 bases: TGTGCCAGCAGTCCCCGTGTGGGAGGGCCCAATGAGCAGTTCTTC. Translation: CASSPRVGGPNEQFF.

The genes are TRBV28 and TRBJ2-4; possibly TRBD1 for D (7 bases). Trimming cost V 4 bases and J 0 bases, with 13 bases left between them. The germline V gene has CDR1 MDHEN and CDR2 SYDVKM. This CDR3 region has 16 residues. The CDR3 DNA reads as TGTGCCAGCAGTTCCAGGGGGACTCTAGCCAAAAACATTCAGTACTTC. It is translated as CASSSRGTLAKNIQYF.

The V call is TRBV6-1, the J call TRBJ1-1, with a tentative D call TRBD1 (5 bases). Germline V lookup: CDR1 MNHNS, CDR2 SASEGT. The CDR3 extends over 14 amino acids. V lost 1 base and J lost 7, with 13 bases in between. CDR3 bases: TGTGCCAGCAGTGAAGGGTGGGGGTACTTTGAAGCTTTCTTT. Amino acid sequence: CASSEGWGYFEAFF.

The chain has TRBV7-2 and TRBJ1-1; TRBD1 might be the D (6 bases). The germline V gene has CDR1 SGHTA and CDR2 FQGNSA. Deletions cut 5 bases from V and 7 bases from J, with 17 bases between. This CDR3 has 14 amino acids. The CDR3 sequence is CASSPQGGSIEAFF. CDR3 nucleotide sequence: TGTGCCAGCAGCCCACAGGGAGGGAGTATTGAAGCTTTCTTT.